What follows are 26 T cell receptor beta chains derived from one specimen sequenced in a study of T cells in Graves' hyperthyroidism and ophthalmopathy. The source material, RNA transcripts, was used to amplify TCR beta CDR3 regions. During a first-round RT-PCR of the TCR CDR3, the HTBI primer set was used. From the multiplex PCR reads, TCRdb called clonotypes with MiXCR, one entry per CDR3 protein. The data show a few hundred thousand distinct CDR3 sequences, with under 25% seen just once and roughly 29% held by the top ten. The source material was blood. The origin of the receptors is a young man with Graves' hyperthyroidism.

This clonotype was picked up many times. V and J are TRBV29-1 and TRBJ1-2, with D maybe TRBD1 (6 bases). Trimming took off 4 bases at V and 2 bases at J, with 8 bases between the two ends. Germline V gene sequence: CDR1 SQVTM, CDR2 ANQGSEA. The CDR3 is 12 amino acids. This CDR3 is CSVVGGNYGYTF. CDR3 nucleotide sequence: TGCAGCGTTGTAGGGGGGAACTATGGCTACACCTTC.

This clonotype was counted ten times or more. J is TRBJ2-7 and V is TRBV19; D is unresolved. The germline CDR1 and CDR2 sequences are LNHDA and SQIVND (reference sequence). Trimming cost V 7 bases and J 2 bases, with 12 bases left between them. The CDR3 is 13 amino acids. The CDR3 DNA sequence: TGTGCCAGTATTCCCGGCCCCCCCTACGAGCAGTACTTC. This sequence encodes CASIPGPPYEQYF.

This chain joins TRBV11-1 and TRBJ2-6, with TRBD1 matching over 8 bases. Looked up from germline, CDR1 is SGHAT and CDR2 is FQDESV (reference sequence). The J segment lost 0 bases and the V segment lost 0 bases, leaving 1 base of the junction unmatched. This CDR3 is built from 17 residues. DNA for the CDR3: TGTGCCAGCAGCTTAGCGGGGACAGGCTCTGGGGCCAACGTCCTGACTTTC. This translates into CASSLAGTGSGANVLTF.

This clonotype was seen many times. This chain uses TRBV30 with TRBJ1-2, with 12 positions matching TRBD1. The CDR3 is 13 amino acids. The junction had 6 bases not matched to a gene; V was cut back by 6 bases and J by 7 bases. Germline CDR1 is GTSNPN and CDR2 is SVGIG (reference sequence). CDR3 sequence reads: CACRGTGGGGYTF. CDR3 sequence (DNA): TGTGCCTGCAGAGGGACAGGGGGCGGTGGCTACACCTTC.

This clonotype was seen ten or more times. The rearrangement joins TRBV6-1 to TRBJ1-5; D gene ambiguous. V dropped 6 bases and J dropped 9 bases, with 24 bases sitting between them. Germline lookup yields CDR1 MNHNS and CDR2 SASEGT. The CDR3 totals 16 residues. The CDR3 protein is CASSPGNVLPHRPQHF. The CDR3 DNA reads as TGTGCCAGCAGCCCCGGGAATGTCCTCCCCCATCGGCCCCAGCATTTT.

CDR3: CASSLKEVNTEAFF. CDR3 sequence (DNA): TGTGCCAGCAGCTTAAAGGAGGTGAACACTGAAGCTTTCTTT. The V call is TRBV7-9, the J call TRBJ1-1; D is unclear. The V gene's germline CDR1 is SEHNR and CDR2 FQNEAQ (reference sequence). The CDR3 spans 14 residues. V lost 2 bases to trimming and J lost 0 bases, with 7 bases between them.

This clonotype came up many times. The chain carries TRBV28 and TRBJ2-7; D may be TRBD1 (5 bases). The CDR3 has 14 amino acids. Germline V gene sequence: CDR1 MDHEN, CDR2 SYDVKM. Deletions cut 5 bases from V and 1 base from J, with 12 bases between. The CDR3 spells CASSHMGLSYEQYF. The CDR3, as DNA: TGTGCCAGCAGTCATATGGGGCTATCCTACGAGCAGTACTTC.

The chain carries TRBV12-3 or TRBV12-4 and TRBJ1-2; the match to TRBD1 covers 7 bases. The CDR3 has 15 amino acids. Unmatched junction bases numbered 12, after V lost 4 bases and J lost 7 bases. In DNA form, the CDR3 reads TGTGCCAGCAGTTCGAGGGACAGACAGCCGGTTGGCTACACCTTC. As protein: CASSSRDRQPVGYTF.

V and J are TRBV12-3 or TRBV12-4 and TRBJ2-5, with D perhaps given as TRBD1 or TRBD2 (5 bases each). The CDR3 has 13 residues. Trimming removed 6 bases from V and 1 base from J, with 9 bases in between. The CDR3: CASRPGTQETQYF. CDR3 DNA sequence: TGTGCCAGCAGGCCCGGGACCCAAGAGACCCAGTACTTC.

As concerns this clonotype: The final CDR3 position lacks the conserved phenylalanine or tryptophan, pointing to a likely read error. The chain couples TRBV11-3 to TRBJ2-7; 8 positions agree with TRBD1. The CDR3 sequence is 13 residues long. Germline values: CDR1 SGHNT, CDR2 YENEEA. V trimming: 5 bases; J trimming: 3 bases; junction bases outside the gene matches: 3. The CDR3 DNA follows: TGTGCCAGCAGCGCCGGGACAGGCTACGAGCAGTACCTC. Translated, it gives CASSAGTGYEQYL.

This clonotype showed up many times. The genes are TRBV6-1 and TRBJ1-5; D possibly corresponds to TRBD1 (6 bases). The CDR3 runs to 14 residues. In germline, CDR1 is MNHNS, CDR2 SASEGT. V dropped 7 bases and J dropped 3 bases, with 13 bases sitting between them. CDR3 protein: CASKSRDINQPQHF. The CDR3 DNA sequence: TGTGCCAGCAAAAGCCGGGACATCAATCAGCCCCAGCATTTT.

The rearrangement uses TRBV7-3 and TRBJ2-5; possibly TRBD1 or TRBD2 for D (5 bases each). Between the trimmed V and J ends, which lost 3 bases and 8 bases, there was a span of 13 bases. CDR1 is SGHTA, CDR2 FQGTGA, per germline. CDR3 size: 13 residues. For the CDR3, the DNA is TGTGCCAGCAGCTTGGGGGATAAGAGAACCCAGTACTTC. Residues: CASSLGDKRTQYF.

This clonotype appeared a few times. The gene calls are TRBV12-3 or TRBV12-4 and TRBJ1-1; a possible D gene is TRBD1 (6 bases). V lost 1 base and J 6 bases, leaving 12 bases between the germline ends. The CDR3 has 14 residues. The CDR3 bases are TGTGCCAGCAGTTTAGGGCAGGGGACGGCTGAAGCTTTCTTT. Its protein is CASSLGQGTAEAFF.

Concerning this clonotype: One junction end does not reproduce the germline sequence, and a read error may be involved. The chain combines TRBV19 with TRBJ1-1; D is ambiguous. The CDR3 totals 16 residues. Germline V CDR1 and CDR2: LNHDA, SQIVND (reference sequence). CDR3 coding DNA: TGTGCCAGTAGTATCGGATGGGCAGCATTGAACACTGAAGCTTGCTTT. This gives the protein CASSIGWAALNTEACF.

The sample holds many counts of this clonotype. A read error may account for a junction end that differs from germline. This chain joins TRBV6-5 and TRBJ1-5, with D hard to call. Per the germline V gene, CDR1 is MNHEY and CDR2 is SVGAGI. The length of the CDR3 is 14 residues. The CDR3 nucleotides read TGTGCCAGCAGTTACTCAGGGTACAATCAGCTCCAGCATTTT. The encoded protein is CASSYSGYNQLQHF.

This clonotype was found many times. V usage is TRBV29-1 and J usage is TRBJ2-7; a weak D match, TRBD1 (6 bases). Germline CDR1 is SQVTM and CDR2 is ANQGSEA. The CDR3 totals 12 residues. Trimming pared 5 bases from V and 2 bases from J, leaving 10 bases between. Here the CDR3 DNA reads TGCAGCGTTCGGGCAGGGGCCTACGAGCAGTACTTC. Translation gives CSVRAGAYEQYF.

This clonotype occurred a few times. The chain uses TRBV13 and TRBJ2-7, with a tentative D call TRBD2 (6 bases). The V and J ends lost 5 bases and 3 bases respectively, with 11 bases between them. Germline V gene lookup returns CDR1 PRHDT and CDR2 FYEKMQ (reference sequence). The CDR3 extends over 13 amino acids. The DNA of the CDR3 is TGTGCCAGCAGCCCCTGGAGGGGCTACGAGCAGTACTTC. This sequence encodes CASSPWRGYEQYF.

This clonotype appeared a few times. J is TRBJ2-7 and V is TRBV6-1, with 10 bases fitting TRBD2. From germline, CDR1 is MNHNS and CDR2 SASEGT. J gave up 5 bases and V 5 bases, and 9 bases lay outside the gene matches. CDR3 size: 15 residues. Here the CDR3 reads CASSRASGSNHEQYF. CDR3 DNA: TGTGCCAGCAGTCGTGCTAGCGGGAGCAACCACGAGCAGTACTTC.

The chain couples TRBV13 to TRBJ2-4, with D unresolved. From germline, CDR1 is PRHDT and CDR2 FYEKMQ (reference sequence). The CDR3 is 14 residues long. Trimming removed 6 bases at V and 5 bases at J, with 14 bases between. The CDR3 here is CASRRGRFENIQYF. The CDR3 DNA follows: TGTGCCAGCAGACGTGGACGTTTCGAAAACATTCAGTACTTC.

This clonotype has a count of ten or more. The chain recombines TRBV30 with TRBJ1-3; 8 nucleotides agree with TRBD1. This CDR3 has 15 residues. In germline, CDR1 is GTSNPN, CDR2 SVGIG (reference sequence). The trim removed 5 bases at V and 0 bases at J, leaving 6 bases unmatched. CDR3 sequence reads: CAWSRTGNSGNTIYF. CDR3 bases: TGTGCCTGGTCCCGGACAGGGAACTCTGGAAACACCATATATTTT.

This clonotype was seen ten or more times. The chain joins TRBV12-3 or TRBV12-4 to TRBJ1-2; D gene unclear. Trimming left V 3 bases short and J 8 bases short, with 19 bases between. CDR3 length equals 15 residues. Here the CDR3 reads CASSFLFTPPVGYTF. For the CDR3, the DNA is TGTGCCAGCAGTTTTCTGTTCACCCCGCCGGTCGGCTACACCTTC.

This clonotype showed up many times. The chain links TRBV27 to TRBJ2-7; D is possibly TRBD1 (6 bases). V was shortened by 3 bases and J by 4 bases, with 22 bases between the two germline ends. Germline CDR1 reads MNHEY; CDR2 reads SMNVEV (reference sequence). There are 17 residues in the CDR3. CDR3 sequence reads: CASSFRGPGRLPYEQYF. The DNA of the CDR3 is TGTGCCAGCAGTTTCAGGGGCCCGGGACGGCTACCATACGAGCAGTACTTC.

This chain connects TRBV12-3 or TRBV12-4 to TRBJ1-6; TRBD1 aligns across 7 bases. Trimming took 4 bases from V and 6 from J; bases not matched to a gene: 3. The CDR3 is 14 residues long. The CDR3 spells CASSWTGVNSPLHF. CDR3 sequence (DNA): TGTGCCAGCAGTTGGACAGGAGTTAATTCACCCCTCCACTTT.

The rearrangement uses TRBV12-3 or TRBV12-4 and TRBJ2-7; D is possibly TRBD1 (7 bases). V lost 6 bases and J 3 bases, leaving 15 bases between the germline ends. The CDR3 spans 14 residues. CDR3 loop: CASSTGDSFYEQYF. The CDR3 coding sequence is TGTGCCAGCAGCACAGGGGACTCCTTCTACGAGCAGTACTTC.

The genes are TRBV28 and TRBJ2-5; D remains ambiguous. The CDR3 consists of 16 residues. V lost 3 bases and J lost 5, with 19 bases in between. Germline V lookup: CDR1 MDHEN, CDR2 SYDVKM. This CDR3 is CASSFIFQAFGETQYF. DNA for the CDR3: TGTGCCAGCAGTTTCATATTTCAGGCATTTGGGGAGACCCAGTACTTC.

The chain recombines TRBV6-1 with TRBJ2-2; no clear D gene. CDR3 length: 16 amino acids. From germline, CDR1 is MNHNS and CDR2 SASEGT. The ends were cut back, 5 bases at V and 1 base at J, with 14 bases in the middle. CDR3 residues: CASSPYNPRNTGELFF. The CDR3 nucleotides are TGTGCCAGCAGTCCTTATAATCCACGGAACACCGGGGAGCTGTTTTTT.